The entry below gives a single T cell receptor beta chain sequence along with its context. The sample originates from a study of blood T cell repertoires in COVID-19. Study background: PBMCs, B-cell-depleted T cells, or T cells provided the cDNA or gDNA that made up the material.

The V and J ends lost 1 base and 3 bases respectively, with 5 bases between them. Germline CDR1 and CDR2: SGDLS and YYNGEE. There are 12 residues in the CDR3. Clones were read by immunoSEQ multiplex PCR, and TCRdb kept only the in-frame ones, dropping some. The table has over 250,000 clones, 80% to 90% seen once. What was sequenced was peripheral blood. The chain carries TRBV9 and TRBJ2-7; D call uncertain. The source is a woman in her thirties or forties who had recovered from COVID-19. The CDR3 region has the DNA TGTGCCAGCAGCGTAAACAGCTACGAGCAGTACTTC. Protein sequence: CASSVNSYEQYF.